This entry features one T cell receptor (beta chain) sequence. Its specificity is not known. Per germline, CDR1 MNHEY and CDR2 SVGAGI. Trimming removed 6 bases from V and 3 bases from J, with 9 bases in between. This CDR3 is built from 13 residues. The data are from a study of OX40 agonist ivuxolimab in advanced cancers. On the study more broadly: Ivuxolimab, an agonist antibody against OX40 (CD134), was given to patients.

Patients were ineligible given autoimmune disease history or systemic immunosuppression. Sequencing used immunoSEQ multiplex PCR; TCRdb keeps in-frame clones, though not all of them. The sample lists about 80,000 clones, roughly 89% occurring once. Whole-study results and caveats: Antigens targeted by the expanded peripheral T cells were not determined. Partial responders at 0.1-3.0 mg/kg showed near-lowest clonal expansion.

The sequences come from CD4+ or CD8+ T cells sorted from blood, collected in a trial of the OX40 agonist ivuxolimab. The origin of this receptor is an adult with an advanced solid tumor such as melanoma, head and neck, liver or kidney cancer. This chain links TRBV6-5 with TRBJ2-1; D is uncertain. CDR3 residues: CASRVSYYNEQFF. The CDR3 DNA sequence: TGTGCCAGCAGGGTTAGTTACTACAATGAGCAGTTCTTC.